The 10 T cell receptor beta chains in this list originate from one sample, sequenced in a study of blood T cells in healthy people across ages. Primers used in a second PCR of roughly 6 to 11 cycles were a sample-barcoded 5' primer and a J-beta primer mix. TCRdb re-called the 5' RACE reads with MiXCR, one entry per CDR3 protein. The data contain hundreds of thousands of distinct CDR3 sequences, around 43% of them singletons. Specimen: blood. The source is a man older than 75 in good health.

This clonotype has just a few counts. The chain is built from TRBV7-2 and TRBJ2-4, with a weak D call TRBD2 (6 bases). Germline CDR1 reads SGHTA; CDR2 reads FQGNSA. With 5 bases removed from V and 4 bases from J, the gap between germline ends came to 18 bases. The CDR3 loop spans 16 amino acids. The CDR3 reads CASSPGTLTTKNIQYF. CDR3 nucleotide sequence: TGTGCCAGCAGCCCGGGGACTTTGACCACAAAAAACATTCAGTACTTC. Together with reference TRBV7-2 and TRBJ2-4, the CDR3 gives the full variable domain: GAGVSQSPSNKVTEKGKDVELRCDPISGHTALYWYRQSLGQGLEFLIYFQGNSAPDKSGLPSDRFSAERTGGSVSTLTIQRTQQEDSAVYLCASSPGTLTTKNIQYFGAGTRLSVL.

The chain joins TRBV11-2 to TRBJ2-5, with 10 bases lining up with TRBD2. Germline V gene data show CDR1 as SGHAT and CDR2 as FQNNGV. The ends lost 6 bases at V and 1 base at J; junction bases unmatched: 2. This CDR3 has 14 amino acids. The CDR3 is CASRQRGGQETQYF. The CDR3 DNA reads TGTGCCAGCAGACAGCGGGGGGGCCAAGAGACCCAGTACTTC.

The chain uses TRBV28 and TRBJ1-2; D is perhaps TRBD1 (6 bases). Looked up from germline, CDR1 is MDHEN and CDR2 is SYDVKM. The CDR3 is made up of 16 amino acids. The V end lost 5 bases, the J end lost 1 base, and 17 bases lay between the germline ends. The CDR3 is CASSGEGAGDNYGYTF. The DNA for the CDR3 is TGTGCCAGCAGTGGGGAAGGGGCAGGGGATAACTATGGCTACACCTTC.

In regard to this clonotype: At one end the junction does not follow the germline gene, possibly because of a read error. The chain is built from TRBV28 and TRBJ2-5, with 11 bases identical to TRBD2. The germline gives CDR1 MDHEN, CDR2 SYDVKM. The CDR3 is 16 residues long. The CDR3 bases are TGTGCCGGCAGTTCCTTGTTAGGGACTAGCGGCGAGACCCAGTACTTC. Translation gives CAGSSLLGTSGETQYF.

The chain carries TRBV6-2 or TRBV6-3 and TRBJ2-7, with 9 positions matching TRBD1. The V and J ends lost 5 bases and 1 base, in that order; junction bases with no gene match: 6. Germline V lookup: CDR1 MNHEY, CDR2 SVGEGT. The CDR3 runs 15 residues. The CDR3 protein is CASSHRDRVSYEQYF. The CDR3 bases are TGTGCCAGCAGTCACCGGGACAGGGTTTCCTACGAGCAGTACTTC.

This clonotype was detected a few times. CDR3 nucleotides: TGTGCCAGCAGCCGGACAGGGTCCCTCTCCTACGAGCAGTACTTC. Protein: CASSRTGSLSYEQYF. The chain uses TRBV6-2 or TRBV6-3 and TRBJ2-7; TRBD1 matches at 8 bases. V shed 6 bases and J 0 bases; nucleotides not matched to a gene: 7. There are 15 residues in the CDR3. Germline V gene data show CDR1 as MNHEY and CDR2 as SVGEGT.

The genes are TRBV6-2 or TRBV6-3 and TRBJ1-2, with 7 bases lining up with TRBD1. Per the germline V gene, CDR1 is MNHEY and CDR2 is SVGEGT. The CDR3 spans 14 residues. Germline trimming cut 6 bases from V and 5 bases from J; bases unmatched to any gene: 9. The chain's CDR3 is CASRPTDRVYGYTF. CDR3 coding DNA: TGTGCCAGCAGACCAACCGACAGGGTTTATGGCTACACCTTC.

The CDR3 loop reads CATSDTSGYNEQFF. CDR3 coding DNA: TGTGCCACCAGTGACACTAGCGGTTACAATGAGCAGTTCTTC. The chain is built from TRBV24-1 and TRBJ2-1, with 8 bases matching TRBD2. V lost 4 bases to trimming and J lost 4 bases; unmatched junction nucleotides: 2. The CDR3 sequence is 14 residues long. Germline lookup yields CDR1 KGHDR and CDR2 SFDVKD.

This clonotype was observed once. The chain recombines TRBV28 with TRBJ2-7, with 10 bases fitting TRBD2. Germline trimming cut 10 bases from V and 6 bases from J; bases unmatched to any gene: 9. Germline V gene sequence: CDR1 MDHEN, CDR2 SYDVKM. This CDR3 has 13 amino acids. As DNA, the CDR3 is TGTGCCACCTACAGCGGGAGGGCCGGCGAGCAGTACTTC. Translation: CATYSGRAGEQYF.

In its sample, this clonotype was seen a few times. As DNA, the CDR3 is TGTGCCAGCAGCTTGGAGTTGGGCCCCCAGTACTTC. It translates to CASSLELGPQYF. The chain couples TRBV5-5 to TRBJ2-5; D gene ambiguous. Germline CDR1 is SGHKS and CDR2 is YYEKEE (reference sequence). This CDR3 has 12 amino acids. The V end lost 0 bases, the J end lost 9 bases, and 9 bases lay between the germline ends.